The 16 T cell receptor beta chains below all came from one sample that was sequenced in a study of blood T cells in healthy people across ages. Together with a sample-barcoded 5' primer, a J-beta primer mix was included in a second PCR lasting about 6 to 11 cycles. TCRdb itself ran the 5' RACE reads through MiXCR, one entry per CDR3 protein. The table has about 640,000 distinct CDR3 sequences, under 65% seen once. The sequencing input was blood. The receptors originated from a man aged 55-75 years in good health.

This clonotype was counted between two and nine times. The rearrangement links TRBV20-1 to TRBJ2-5; 11 bases are a match to TRBD2. V was pared by 3 bases and J by 5 bases, with 5 bases of the junction left unmatched. CDR3 length: 14 residues. Germline V lookup: CDR1 DFQATT, CDR2 SNEGSKA (reference sequence). This CDR3 reads CSASSGGAGETQYF. The CDR3 coding sequence is TGCAGTGCTAGTAGCGGGGGGGCCGGGGAGACCCAGTACTTC.

The chain links TRBV29-1 to TRBJ1-2; D ambiguous. The V gene's germline CDR1 is SQVTM and CDR2 ANQGSEA. V lost 2 bases, J lost 3 bases, and 7 bases lay in between. The CDR3 has 12 amino acids. The CDR3 DNA sequence: TGCAGCGTTGAACGCCAGCACTATGGCTACACCTTC. This encodes CSVERQHYGYTF. The entire variable domain, with the rest obtained from reference TRBV29-1 and TRBJ1-2, is as follows: SAVISQKPSRDICQRGTSLTIQCQVDSQVTMMFWYRQQPGQSLTLIATANQGSEATYESGFVIDKFPISRPNLTFSTLTVSNMSPEDSSIYLCSVERQHYGYTFGSGTRLTVV.

The J gene is TRBJ1-2, the V gene TRBV6-4, with 11 bases that match TRBD1. J was trimmed by 3 bases and V by 2 bases; bases with no gene match: 2. Looked up from germline, CDR1 is MRHNA and CDR2 is SNTAGT. This CDR3 comprises 15 residues. CDR3 DNA sequence: TGTGCCAGCAGTGACGGGACAGGGGGGGACTATGGCTACACCTTC. Protein: CASSDGTGGDYGYTF.

V usage is TRBV20-1 and J usage is TRBJ2-3; TRBD1 agrees at 7 bases. V shed 5 bases, J shed 2 bases, and the junction held 7 bases outside the gene matches. This CDR3 is built from 14 residues. Looked up from germline, CDR1 is DFQATT and CDR2 is SNEGSKA (reference sequence). The chain's CDR3 is CSAPPTGDTDTQYF. The CDR3 DNA reads TGCAGTGCTCCCCCAACAGGGGACACAGATACGCAGTATTTT.

The chain recombines TRBV20-1 with TRBJ1-1, with D possibly matching TRBD1 (5 bases). V shed 6 bases and J shed 0 bases, with 11 bases lying between them. The CDR3 consists of 13 residues. CDR1 and CDR2 from the germline V gene are DFQATT and SNEGSKA (reference sequence). CDR3 loop: CSAPGRVNTEAFF. In DNA form, the CDR3 reads TGCAGTGCCCCGGGACGGGTGAACACTGAAGCTTTCTTT.

The V call is TRBV7-8, the J call TRBJ1-2, with a weak D call TRBD1 (5 bases). Deletions cut 8 bases from V and 11 bases from J, with 15 bases between. This CDR3 region has 11 residues. Germline CDR1 reads SGHVS; CDR2 reads FQNEAQ. As DNA, the CDR3 is TGTGCCAGCGGACCCGGGACGCCTTACACCTTC. This sequence encodes CASGPGTPYTF.

V gene TRBV20-1 combines with J gene TRBJ2-1; a possible D gene is TRBD1 (5 bases). Trimming stripped 5 bases from V and 2 bases from J, with 7 bases between. Per the germline V gene, CDR1 is DFQATT and CDR2 is SNEGSKA (reference sequence). This CDR3 has 12 amino acids. The CDR3 region is CSAAGPYNEQFF. The CDR3 DNA sequence: TGCAGTGCTGCAGGGCCCTACAATGAGCAGTTCTTC.

V is TRBV20-1 and J is TRBJ1-1, with 7 positions matching TRBD1. The CDR3 has 13 residues. The J segment lost 6 bases and the V segment lost 5 bases, leaving 9 bases of the junction unmatched. Germline CDR1 reads DFQATT; CDR2 reads SNEGSKA (reference sequence). CDR3 nucleotide sequence: TGCAGTGCTCGACCAAACAGGGGTGCTGAAGCTTTCTTT. It yields the protein CSARPNRGAEAFF.

This clonotype came up once. The CDR3 sequence: CASSLQPATNEKLFF. In nucleotides, the CDR3 is TGTGCCAGCAGTTTACAGCCAGCAACTAATGAAAAACTGTTTTTT. The J gene is TRBJ1-4, the V gene TRBV27; D remains ambiguous. The germline V gene has CDR1 MNHEY and CDR2 SMNVEV (reference sequence). The CDR3 runs to 15 residues. Trimming pared 2 bases from V and 0 bases from J, leaving 7 bases between. The variable domain in full, completed from reference TRBV27 and TRBJ1-4, reads EAQVTQNPRYLITVTGKKLTVTCSQNMNHEYMSWYRQDPGLGLRQIYYSMNVEVTDKGDVPEGYKVSRKEKRNFPLILESPSPNQTSLYFCASSLQPATNEKLFFGSGTQLSVL.

The chain joins TRBV10-3 to TRBJ2-7, with 7 nucleotides matching TRBD1. The junction had 5 bases not matched to a gene; V was cut back by 5 bases and J by 1 base. The germline CDR1 and CDR2 sequences are ENHRY and SYGVKD. The CDR3 has 14 residues. The CDR3, as DNA: TGTGCCATCAGTAACCCGGGACAGTCCTACGAGCAGTACTTC. Translated: CAISNPGQSYEQYF.

The rearrangement links TRBV12-3 or TRBV12-4 to TRBJ2-5, with a possible D match to TRBD1 (6 bases). Trimming stripped 8 bases from V and 5 bases from J, with 18 bases between. The CDR3 has 14 residues. CDR3 in amino acids: CASQPRGGRETQYF. CDR3 nucleotides: TGTGCCAGCCAACCCAGGGGTGGACGGGAGACCCAGTACTTC.

V gene TRBV5-1 combines with J gene TRBJ2-3, with 9 bases that match TRBD2. From germline, CDR1 is SGHRS and CDR2 YFSETQ. V shed 6 bases, J shed 0 bases, and the junction held 11 bases outside the gene matches. This CDR3 contains 17 residues. CDR3 residues: CASNSGLADTSTDTQYF. The CDR3 DNA reads as TGCGCCAGCAACTCGGGACTAGCCGATACTAGCACAGATACGCAGTATTTT.

V is TRBV2 and J is TRBJ1-4; D gene unclear. The CDR3 spans 14 residues. Germline CDR1 and CDR2: SNHLY and FYNNEI. Trimming removed 6 bases from V and 0 bases from J, with 8 bases in between. DNA of the CDR3: TGTGCCAGCAGGCCACAGACAACTAATGAAAAACTGTTTTTT. It translates to CASRPQTTNEKLFF.

This clonotype counts as medium-sized. The rearrangement uses TRBV7-9 and TRBJ1-2; TRBD1 aligns across 10 bases. The V and J ends lost 5 bases and 2 bases, in that order; junction bases with no gene match: 5. CDR3 size: 15 residues. Germline CDR1 SEHNR, CDR2 FQNEAQ (reference sequence). CDR3 sequence (DNA): TGTGCCAGCAGCCCTCCGGGACAGGGGAACTATGGCTACACCTTC. It specifies CASSPPGQGNYGYTF.

The table lists this clonotype with many counts. The V and J genes are TRBV5-8 and TRBJ2-7; D is perhaps TRBD2 (6 bases). Trimming removed 3 bases at V and 3 bases at J, with 10 bases between. The CDR3 spans 13 residues. Germline CDR1 reads SGHTS; CDR2 reads YDEGEE. The CDR3: CASSWGLHYEQYF. The CDR3 nucleotides read TGTGCCAGCAGCTGGGGACTCCACTACGAGCAGTACTTC.

This clonotype occurred a few times. The J gene is TRBJ2-7, the V gene TRBV3-1; 9 bases match TRBD1. CDR1 is LGHDT and CDR2 is YNNKEL in the germline V gene (reference sequence). CDR3 size: 14 residues. The ends lost 3 bases at V and 5 bases at J; junction bases unmatched: 5. CDR3 bases: TGTGCCAGCAGCCATGGACAGGGGTCCGACGAGCAGTACTTC. Amino acids: CASSHGQGSDEQYF.